What follows is one T cell receptor beta chain and its context. The V and J ends lost 0 bases and 5 bases respectively, with 10 bases between them. Germline CDR1 SGDLS, CDR2 YYNGEE. There are 14 residues in the CDR3. The data were produced by immunoSEQ multiplex PCR, yet TCRdb's version contains in-frame clones alone and is incomplete. The top ten hold more than 0.5% of the sample, which has over a million clones, approximately 80% seen once. The sample originates from a study of shared clonotypes between healthy human individuals. Study background: There were three CD4 naive, three CD4 memory, two CD8 naive and one CD8 memory plates per donor.

A CD45RA-negative memory subset and a CD45RA+ naive subset were separated from the CD4+ cells. The sequenced material came from memory CD4+ T cells from PBMCs. The subset: CD45RA-negative fraction. This TCR came from a man younger than 35 in good health. Some clones in this sample may be carry-over from other donors' samples. The chain couples TRBV9 to TRBJ2-3; D unclear. The CDR3 sequence is CASSVDQARDTQYF. The CDR3 DNA sequence: TGTGCCAGCAGCGTAGATCAAGCTCGAGATACGCAGTATTTT.